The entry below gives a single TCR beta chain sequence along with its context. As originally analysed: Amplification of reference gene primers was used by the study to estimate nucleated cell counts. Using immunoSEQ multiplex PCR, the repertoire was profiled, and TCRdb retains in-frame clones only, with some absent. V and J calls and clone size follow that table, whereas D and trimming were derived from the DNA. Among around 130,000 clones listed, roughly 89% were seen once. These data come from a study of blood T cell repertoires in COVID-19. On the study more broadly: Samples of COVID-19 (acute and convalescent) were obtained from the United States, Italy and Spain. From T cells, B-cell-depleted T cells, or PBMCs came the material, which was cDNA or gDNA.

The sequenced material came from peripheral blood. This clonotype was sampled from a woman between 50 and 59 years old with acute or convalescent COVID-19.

CDR3 coding DNA: TGCGCCAGCAGCTTGGGCTCGGGCTACGAGCAGTACTTC. It translates to CASSLGSGYEQYF. This rearrangement joins TRBV5-1 to TRBJ2-7; unclear D gene. V was clipped by 0 bases and J by 3 bases, with 7 bases between them. CDR3 length: 13 residues. The germline V gene has CDR1 SGHRS and CDR2 YFSETQ.